These 3 T cell receptor beta chains came from one sample sequenced in a study of cytomegalovirus exposure and HLA in healthy donors. Assay: immunoSEQ multiplex PCR; the TCRdb copy retains only in-frame clones and omits some. The sample yields about 130,000 clones, about 87% seen once. Sequencing was done on a sample of PBMCs. These receptors originate from a woman aged 25 to 39 in good health and CMV-seropositive.

This chain connects TRBV6-6 to TRBJ1-6; 7 nucleotides align to TRBD1. V lost 6 bases and J lost 10; bases outside the gene matches: 15. The CDR3 consists of 16 residues. The V gene's germline CDR1 is MNHNY and CDR2 SVGAGI (reference sequence). Written as DNA, the CDR3 is TGTGCCAGCAGGGCACAGGGGCACTACTTCAGGTCACCCCTCCACTTT. Its protein product is CASRAQGHYFRSPLHF.

The chain carries TRBV6-1 and TRBJ1-1; D uncertain. Trimming pared 2 bases from V and 1 base from J, leaving 5 bases between. Looked up from germline, CDR1 is MNHNS and CDR2 is SASEGT. This CDR3 region has 13 residues. The CDR3 loop is CASSESSNTEAFF. The CDR3 coding sequence is TGTGCCAGCAGTGAATCCTCGAACACTGAAGCTTTCTTT.

This chain connects TRBV28 to TRBJ2-3; 7 bases line up with TRBD1. The ends lost 5 bases at V and 4 bases at J; junction bases unmatched: 15. Germline-derived CDR1 and CDR2 are MDHEN and SYDVKM. This CDR3 is 17 amino acids long. The CDR3 DNA reads TGTGCCAGCAGTGGCTTAAGGGGACAGTTCATGGCAGATACGCAGTATTTT. It specifies CASSGLRGQFMADTQYF. Drawing the rest from reference TRBV28 and TRBJ2-3, the complete variable domain is DVKVTQSSRYLVKRTGEKVFLECVQDMDHENMFWYRQDPGLGLRLIYFSYDVKMKEKGDIPEGYSVSREKKERFSLILESASTNQTSMYLCASSGLRGQFMADTQYFGPGTRLTVL.